The 18 T cell receptor beta chains below were found in one sample sequenced in a study of shared clonotypes between healthy human individuals. Method: immunoSEQ multiplex PCR; TCRdb's copy keeps in-frame clones and lacks some. This table holds roughly 2 million clones, over 85% found once. Terminally differentiated effector memory CD45RA+ cells were excluded from the naive CD8 cells, which were CD45RO-negative and positively selected for CCR7. Sequenced material: naive CD8+ T cells sorted from blood. The receptor source for this set is a man between 18 and 29 years old in good health.

The CDR3 DNA reads TGTGCCAGCAGCTTGGGGGGACAGGGGGCCTTATATCAGCCCCAGCATTTT. It codes for CASSLGGQGALYQPQHF. This chain connects TRBV7-8 to TRBJ1-5; 12 bases line up with TRBD1. Trimming took 3 bases from V and 5 from J; bases not matched to a gene: 8. This CDR3 is 17 amino acids long. Germline V gene lookup returns CDR1 SGHVS and CDR2 FQNEAQ.

This chain links TRBV30 with TRBJ2-5; possibly TRBD2 for D (6 bases). CDR1 is GTSNPN, CDR2 SVGIG, per germline (reference sequence). V was cut by 5 bases and J by 4 bases, with 20 bases left in between. The CDR3 spans 15 residues. The CDR3 region is CAWDEVGGGGETQYF. The CDR3 DNA follows: TGTGCCTGGGACGAGGTCGGGGGAGGTGGAGAGACCCAGTACTTC. The complete variable domain, with remaining parts taken from reference TRBV30 and TRBJ2-5, reads SQTIHQWPATLVQPVGSPLSLECTVEGTSNPNLYWYRQAAGRGLQLLFYSVGIGQISSEVPQNLSASRPQDRQFILSSKKLLLSDSGFYLCAWDEVGGGGETQYFGPGTRLLVL.

As concerns this clone: Additional DNA sequences in this sample encode the identical CDR3. The chain employs TRBV11-2 and TRBJ2-5; D unclear. Germline CDR1 reads SGHAT; CDR2 reads FQNNGV. V lost 1 base to trimming and J lost 2 bases, with 2 bases between them. CDR3 length: 12 residues. CDR3 DNA: TGTGCCAGCAGCTTAGTACAAGAGACCCAGTACTTC. Protein sequence: CASSLVQETQYF. The whole variable domain, remainder taken from reference TRBV11-2 and TRBJ2-5, is EAGVAQSPRYKIIEKRQSVAFWCNPISGHATLYWYQQILGQGPKLLIQFQNNGVVDDSQLPKDRFSAERLKGVDSTLKIQPAKLEDSAVYLCASSLVQETQYFGPGTRLLVL.

This chain joins TRBV5-5 and TRBJ2-2, with TRBD1 matching 9 bases. The ends lost 4 bases at V and 5 bases at J; junction bases unmatched: 9. The CDR3 consists of 16 residues. Germline-derived CDR1 and CDR2 are SGHKS and YYEKEE (reference sequence). The CDR3 DNA follows: TGTGCCAGCAGCACCGTACAGGGGGCGGAAACCGGGGAGCTGTTTTTT. Translated, it gives CASSTVQGAETGELFF. Based on the CDR3 plus reference TRBV5-5 and TRBJ2-2, the full variable domain is DAGVTQSPTHLIKTRGQQVTLRCSPISGHKSVSWYQQVLGQGPQFIFQYYEKEERGRGNFPDRFSARQFPNYSSELNVNALLLGDSALYLCASSTVQGAETGELFFGEGSRLTVL.

The chain uses TRBV27 and TRBJ2-3; 8 bases are a match to TRBD2. Trimming cost V 5 bases and J 4 bases; bases outside gene matches: 11. CDR3 size: 16 residues. Germline V gene lookup returns CDR1 MNHEY and CDR2 SMNVEV (reference sequence). The CDR3 DNA reads as TGTGCCAGCAGTACCCTACTGGCGGGGGGCCCAGATACGCAGTATTTT. Its protein is CASSTLLAGGPDTQYF.

Regarding this clone: The junction and the germline gene differ at one end; a read error may be behind it. This chain joins TRBV7-7 and TRBJ2-7, with a possible D match to TRBD2 (5 bases). Germline values: CDR1 SSHAT, CDR2 FNYEAQ (reference sequence). The CDR3 spans 15 residues. CDR3 protein: CASSLEGGPSYEQYF. The CDR3 DNA sequence: TGTGCTAGCAGCTTAGAAGGCGGGCCCTCCTACGAGCAGTACTTC.

This clone was detected only once. Other DNA sequences in the sample encode the same CDR3. The CDR3 is CASSLIGGTDTQYF. The CDR3, as DNA: TGTGCCAGCAGTTTAATTGGGGGGACAGATACGCAGTATTTT. The rearrangement joins TRBV27 to TRBJ2-3, with D possibly TRBD2 on 6 matching bases. V gave up 2 bases and J gave up 3 bases, with 9 bases separating them. Germline V gene lookup returns CDR1 MNHEY and CDR2 SMNVEV (reference sequence). The CDR3 extends over 14 amino acids.

The V and J genes are TRBV5-6 and TRBJ2-5; D is uncertain. The CDR3 has 13 residues. The V end lost 0 bases, the J end lost 4 bases, and 7 bases lay between the germline ends. CDR1 is SGHDT, CDR2 YYEEEE, per germline. CDR3 DNA: TGTGCCAGCAGCTTGGGCAACGGAGAGACCCAGTACTTC. This translates into CASSLGNGETQYF. The full variable domain, completed using reference TRBV5-6 and TRBJ2-5, is DAGVTQSPTHLIKTRGQQVTLRCSPKSGHDTVSWYQQALGQGPQFIFQYYEEEERQRGNFPDRFSGHQFPNYSSELNVNALLLGDSALYLCASSLGNGETQYFGPGTRLLVL.

The rearrangement links TRBV11-3 to TRBJ2-5; D may be TRBD1 (6 bases). The CDR3 loop spans 15 amino acids. Trimming cost V 1 base and J 2 bases, with 11 bases left between them. Germline V CDR1 and CDR2: SGHNT, YENEEA. The CDR3 coding sequence is TGTGCCAGCAGCTTAGGGGCAGGGGAACAAGAGACCCAGTACTTC. Protein product: CASSLGAGEQETQYF.

About this clone itself: In the same sample, other DNA sequences code for this CDR3. The rearrangement joins TRBV9 to TRBJ2-3; possible D gene TRBD1, 6 bases. Germline V lookup: CDR1 SGDLS, CDR2 YYNGEE. There are 13 residues in the CDR3. V lost 5 bases to trimming and J lost 3 bases, with 10 bases between them. The CDR3 DNA follows: TGTGCCAGCAGTTCAACAGGGACAGATACGCAGTATTTT. Protein product: CASSSTGTDTQYF.

The chain couples TRBV6-1 to TRBJ1-1, with D hard to call. CDR1 and CDR2 (germline): MNHNS, SASEGT. The germline V and J ends were trimmed by 2 bases and 1 base, with 11 bases remaining between them. This CDR3 region has 15 residues. The CDR3 loop is CASSEWWGENTEAFF. CDR3 in DNA: TGTGCCAGCAGTGAATGGTGGGGTGAGAACACTGAAGCTTTCTTT.

The rearrangement links TRBV28 to TRBJ1-1; D perhaps matches TRBD1 (6 bases). CDR1 is MDHEN and CDR2 is SYDVKM in the germline V gene. Trimming removed 7 bases from V and 4 bases from J, with 13 bases in between. There are 13 residues in the CDR3. Here the CDR3 reads CASIGGGGTEAFF. CDR3 DNA: TGTGCCAGCATAGGGGGAGGAGGCACTGAAGCTTTCTTT.

This clone has just a few counts. V is TRBV10-1 and J is TRBJ1-2; 9 bases are a match to TRBD1. Per the germline V gene, CDR1 is WNHNN and CDR2 is SYGVQD (reference sequence). Unmatched junction bases numbered 0, after V lost 2 bases and J lost 5 bases. The CDR3 runs to 13 residues. The CDR3 sequence is CASSEGTGYGYTF. In DNA form, the CDR3 reads TGCGCCAGCAGTGAGGGGACAGGGTATGGCTACACCTTC.

The rearrangement joins TRBV7-2 to TRBJ1-2; the D gene is possibly TRBD1 (5 bases). This CDR3 comprises 16 residues. The V and J ends lost 5 bases and 4 bases respectively, with 20 bases between them. Germline V gene data show CDR1 as SGHTA and CDR2 as FQGNSA. CDR3 nucleotide sequence: TGTGCCAGCAGCAAAACCCGGGAGGGGACCCCCTATGGCTACACCTTC. As protein: CASSKTREGTPYGYTF.

The V call is TRBV6-5, the J call TRBJ2-6; 7 bases are shared with TRBD1. J lost 2 bases, V lost 5 bases, and 0 bases had no gene match. CDR3 length: 14 amino acids. From germline, CDR1 is MNHEY and CDR2 SVGAGI. The CDR3 DNA is TGTGCCAGCAGTCAGGGGGCTGGGGCCAACGTCCTGACTTTC. It codes for CASSQGAGANVLTF.

On this clone itself: Other nucleotide sequences from this sample produce the same CDR3. The chain links TRBV9 to TRBJ2-3; the D is unclear. V was pared by 0 bases and J by 4 bases, with 9 bases between. This CDR3 contains 14 residues. Per the germline V gene, CDR1 is SGDLS and CDR2 is YYNGEE. CDR3 DNA: TGTGCCAGCAGCGTAGAGCCGGGCCCAGATACGCAGTATTTT. This gives the protein CASSVEPGPDTQYF.

The V gene is TRBV28, the J gene TRBJ2-1; no clear D gene. Germline V gene sequence: CDR1 MDHEN, CDR2 SYDVKM. The CDR3 is 15 amino acids. The V end lost 2 bases, the J end lost 1 base, and 9 bases lay between the germline ends. The DNA of the CDR3 is TGTGCCAGCAGTTTACCTGGGGATTCCTACAATGAGCAGTTCTTC. It is translated as CASSLPGDSYNEQFF.

The V call is TRBV7-9, the J call TRBJ1-1; D gene uncertain. V was trimmed by 1 base and J by 9 bases, leaving 9 bases between them. Germline CDR1 is SEHNR and CDR2 is FQNEAQ (reference sequence). The CDR3 covers 12 residues. CDR3 protein: CASSLEGSQAFF. DNA for the CDR3: TGTGCCAGCAGCTTAGAGGGCAGCCAAGCTTTCTTT.